These 5 T cell receptor beta chains share one sample of origin, sequenced in a study of tumor-infiltrating lymphocytes in primary liver carcinoma. TCR beta cDNA was prepared out of roughly 490 ng total RNA by means of a constant-region primer. Construction of TCR beta libraries relied on three successive nested multiplex PCR rounds employing slightly modified ARM-PCR. Investigators reported that the first two PCR rounds, at 10 cycles each, used TRBV1-TRBV30 forward primers with a C-beta reverse primer. In TCRdb, the multiplex PCR reads were re-called with MiXCR into one record per CDR3 protein. The data hold 65,000 to 90,000 distinct CDR3 sequences, with 72% observed a single time. It was from around 18-30 mg of unsorted bulk tissue that RNA and DNA were co-extracted. Source material: liver tumor tissue from sampling region 1. Noted subset: tumor region T1, superior pole. These receptors came from a man aged 35 to 55 with primary liver carcinoma and hepatitis B virus infection.

This clonotype came up many times. This may be a read error, as it is one base from a much larger clone. The rearrangement joins TRBV11-2 to TRBJ1-5, with unresolved D. The CDR3 sequence is 12 residues long. Deletions cut 5 bases from V and 7 bases from J, with 9 bases between. CDR1 and CDR2 from the germline V gene are SGHAT and FQNNGV. The DNA for the CDR3 is TGTGCCAGCAGCCCGCCGCGGCAGCCCCAGCATTTT. It specifies CASSPPRQPQHF.

This sequence joins TRBV20-1 and TRBJ2-1; TRBD2 matches 11 bases. V lost 8 bases to trimming and J lost 4 bases; unmatched junction nucleotides: 10. The CDR3 has 15 amino acids. CDR1 DFQATT and CDR2 SNEGSKA come from the germline V gene (reference sequence). The CDR3: CSPKTGTSGYNEQFF. CDR3 coding DNA: TGCAGTCCGAAAACCGGGACTAGCGGATACAATGAGCAGTTCTTC.

Note on this clonotype: At one end, the junction sequence differs from germline, possibly due to a read error. This sequence joins TRBV5-6 and TRBJ2-7, with D perhaps TRBD1 (5 bases). From germline, CDR1 is SGHDT and CDR2 YYEEEE. CDR3 length: 14 amino acids. The CDR3 sequence is CASGLGHIRNEQYF. The CDR3 DNA is TGTGCCAGCGGCTTGGGGCACATAAGGAATGAGCAGTACTTC.

About this clonotype itself: Germline and junction disagree at one end, which may indicate a read error. The chain uses TRBV29-1 and TRBJ2-3, with 8 bases lining up with TRBD2. There are 16 residues in the CDR3. CDR1 and CDR2 from the germline V gene are SQVTM and ANQGSEA. The CDR3 DNA reads as TGCAGCGTTGAAGATCAGAGCGGGAGAAATGCAGATACGCTGTATTTT. The encoded protein is CSVEDQSGRNADTLYF.

V gene TRBV7-9 combines with J gene TRBJ1-3, with D hard to call. V lost 5 bases and J 11 bases, leaving 19 bases between the germline ends. The CDR3 runs to 14 residues. Germline CDR1 is SEHNR and CDR2 is FQNEAQ (reference sequence). The CDR3 sequence is CASSPRSDTAAIYF. CDR3 nucleotide sequence: TGTGCCAGCAGCCCCAGGTCAGACACTGCGGCCATATATTTT.